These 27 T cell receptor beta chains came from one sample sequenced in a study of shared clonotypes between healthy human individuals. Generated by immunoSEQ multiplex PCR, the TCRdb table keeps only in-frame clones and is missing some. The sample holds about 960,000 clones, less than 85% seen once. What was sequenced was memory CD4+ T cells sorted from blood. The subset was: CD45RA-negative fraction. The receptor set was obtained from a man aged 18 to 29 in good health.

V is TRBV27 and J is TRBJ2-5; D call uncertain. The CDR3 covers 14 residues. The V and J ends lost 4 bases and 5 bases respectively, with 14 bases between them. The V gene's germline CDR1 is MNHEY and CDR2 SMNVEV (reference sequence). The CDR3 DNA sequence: TGTGCCAGCAGTTCTCCGGGCCTTCTGGAGACCCAGTACTTC. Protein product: CASSSPGLLETQYF.

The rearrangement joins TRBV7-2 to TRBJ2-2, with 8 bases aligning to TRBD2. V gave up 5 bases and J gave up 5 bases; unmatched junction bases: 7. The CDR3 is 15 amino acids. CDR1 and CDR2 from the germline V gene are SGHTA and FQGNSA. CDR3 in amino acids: CASSRSGSRTGELFF. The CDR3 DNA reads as TGTGCCAGCAGCCGGAGCGGGAGTCGTACCGGGGAGCTGTTTTTT.

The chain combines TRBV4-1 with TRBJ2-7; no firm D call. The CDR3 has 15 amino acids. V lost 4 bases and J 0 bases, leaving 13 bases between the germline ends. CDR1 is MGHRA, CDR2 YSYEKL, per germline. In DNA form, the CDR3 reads TGCGCCAGCAGCCTATCCTCGGACCTCTCCTACGAGCAGTACTTC. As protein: CASSLSSDLSYEQYF.

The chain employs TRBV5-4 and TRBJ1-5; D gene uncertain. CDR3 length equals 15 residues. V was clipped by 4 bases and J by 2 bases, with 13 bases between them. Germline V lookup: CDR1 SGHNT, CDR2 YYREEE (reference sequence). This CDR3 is CASSPDPAGNQPQHF. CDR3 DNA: TGTGCCAGCAGCCCGGACCCGGCGGGCAATCAGCCCCAGCATTTT.

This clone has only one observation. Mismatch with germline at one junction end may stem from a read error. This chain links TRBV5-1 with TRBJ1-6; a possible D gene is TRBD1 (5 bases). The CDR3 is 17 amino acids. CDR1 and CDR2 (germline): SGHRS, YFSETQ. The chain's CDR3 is CASRLGPPGSYNSPLHF. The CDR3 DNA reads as TGCGCCAGCAGGTTGGGGCCCCCAGGGTCCTATAATTCACCCCTCCACTTT.

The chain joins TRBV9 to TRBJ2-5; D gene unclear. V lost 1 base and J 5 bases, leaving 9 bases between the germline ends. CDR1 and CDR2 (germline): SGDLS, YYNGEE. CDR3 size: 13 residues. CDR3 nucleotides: TGTGCCAGCAGCGTATCCCCTCTCGAGACCCAGTACTTC. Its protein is CASSVSPLETQYF.

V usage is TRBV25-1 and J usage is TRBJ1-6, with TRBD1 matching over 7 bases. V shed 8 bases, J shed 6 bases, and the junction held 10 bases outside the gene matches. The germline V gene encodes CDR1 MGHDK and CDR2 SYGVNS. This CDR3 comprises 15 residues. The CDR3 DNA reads TGTGCCAGCCGTCTACAGGGGACGTTTAATTCACCCCTCCACTTT. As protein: CASRLQGTFNSPLHF.

The chain's CDR3 is CASSSPGQGFGYTF. The DNA for the CDR3 is TGTGCCAGCAGCTCTCCGGGACAGGGGTTTGGCTACACCTTC. This chain links TRBV7-2 with TRBJ1-2, with 10 nucleotides matching TRBD1. CDR1 and CDR2 from the germline V gene are SGHTA and FQGNSA. The CDR3 length is 14 residues. V lost 4 bases to trimming and J lost 7 bases; unmatched junction nucleotides: 6.

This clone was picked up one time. CDR3 sequence reads: CASILTGNTEAFF. DNA of the CDR3: TGTGCCAGCATACTTACGGGGAACACTGAAGCTTTCTTT. V gene TRBV6-1 combines with J gene TRBJ1-1; D is unresolved. CDR3 length equals 13 residues. CDR1 is MNHNS and CDR2 is SASEGT in the germline V gene. The V and J ends lost 7 bases and 1 base respectively, with 10 bases between them.

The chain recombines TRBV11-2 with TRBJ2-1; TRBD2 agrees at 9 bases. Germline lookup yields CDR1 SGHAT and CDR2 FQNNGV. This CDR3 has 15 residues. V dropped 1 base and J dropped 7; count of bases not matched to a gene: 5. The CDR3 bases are TGTGCCAGCAGCTTAGTAGCGGGAGTAAATAATGAGCAGTTCTTC. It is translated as CASSLVAGVNNEQFF.

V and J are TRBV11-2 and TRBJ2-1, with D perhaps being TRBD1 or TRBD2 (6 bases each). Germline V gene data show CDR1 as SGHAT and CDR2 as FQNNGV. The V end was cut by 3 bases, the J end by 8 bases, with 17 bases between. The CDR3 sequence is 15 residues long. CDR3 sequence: CASSFSGAPLDEQFF. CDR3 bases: TGTGCCAGCAGCTTTTCGGGGGCCCCCCTCGATGAGCAGTTCTTC.

The DNA for the CDR3 is TGTGCCAGCATAAGGGGCTACAATCAGCCCCAGCATTTT. Protein sequence: CASIRGYNQPQHF. The chain carries TRBV27 and TRBJ1-5, with D tentatively TRBD1 (5 bases). V was cut by 7 bases and J by 3 bases, with 10 bases left in between. The CDR3 loop spans 13 amino acids. Germline V gives CDR1 MNHEY, CDR2 SMNVEV (reference sequence).

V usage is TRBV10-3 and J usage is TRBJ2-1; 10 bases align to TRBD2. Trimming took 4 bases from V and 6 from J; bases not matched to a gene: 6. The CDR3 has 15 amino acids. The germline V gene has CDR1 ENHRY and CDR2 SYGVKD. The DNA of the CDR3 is TGTGCCATCAGTGTCGGGCTAGCGGGAGTCAATGAGCAGTTCTTC. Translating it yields CAISVGLAGVNEQFF.

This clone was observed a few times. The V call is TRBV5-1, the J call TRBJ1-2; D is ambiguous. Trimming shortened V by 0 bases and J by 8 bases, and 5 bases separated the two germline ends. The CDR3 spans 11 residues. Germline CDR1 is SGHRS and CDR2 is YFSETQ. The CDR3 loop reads CASSLESGYTF. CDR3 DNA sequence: TGCGCCAGCAGCTTGGAGTCGGGCTACACCTTC.

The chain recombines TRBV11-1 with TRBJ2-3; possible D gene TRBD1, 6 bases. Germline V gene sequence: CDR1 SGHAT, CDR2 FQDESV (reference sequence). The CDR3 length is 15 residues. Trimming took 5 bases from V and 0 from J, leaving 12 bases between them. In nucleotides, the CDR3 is TGTGCCAGCAGCCCTTCACAGGGTAGCACAGATACGCAGTATTTT. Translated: CASSPSQGSTDTQYF. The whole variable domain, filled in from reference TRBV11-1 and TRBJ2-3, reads EAEVAQSPRYKITEKSQAVAFWCDPISGHATLYWYRQILGQGPELLVQFQDESVVDDSQLPKDRFSAERLKGVDSTLKIQPAELGDSAMYLCASSPSQGSTDTQYFGPGTRLTVL.

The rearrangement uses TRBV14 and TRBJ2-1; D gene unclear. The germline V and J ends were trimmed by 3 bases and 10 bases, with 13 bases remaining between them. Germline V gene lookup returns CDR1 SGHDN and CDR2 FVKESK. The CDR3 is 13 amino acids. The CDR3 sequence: CASSQSYAREQFF. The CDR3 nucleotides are TGTGCCAGCAGCCAGTCTTACGCACGGGAGCAGTTCTTC.

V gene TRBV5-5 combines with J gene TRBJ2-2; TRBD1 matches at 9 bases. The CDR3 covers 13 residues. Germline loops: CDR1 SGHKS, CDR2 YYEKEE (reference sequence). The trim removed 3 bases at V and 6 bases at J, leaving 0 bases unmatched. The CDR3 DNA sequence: TGTGCCAGCAGCTGGGACAGGGCCGGGGAGCTGTTTTTT. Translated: CASSWDRAGELFF.

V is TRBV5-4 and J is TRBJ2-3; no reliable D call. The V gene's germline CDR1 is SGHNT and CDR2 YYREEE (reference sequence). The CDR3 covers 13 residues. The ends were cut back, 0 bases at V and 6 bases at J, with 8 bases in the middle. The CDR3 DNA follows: TGTGCCAGCAGCTTGGCCCATACGGATACGCAGTATTTT. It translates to CASSLAHTDTQYF.

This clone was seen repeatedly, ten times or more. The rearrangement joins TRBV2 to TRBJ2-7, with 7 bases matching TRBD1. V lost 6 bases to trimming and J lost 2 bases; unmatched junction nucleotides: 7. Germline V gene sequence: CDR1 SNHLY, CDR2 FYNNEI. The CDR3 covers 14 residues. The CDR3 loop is CASRILTGTYEQYF. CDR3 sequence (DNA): TGTGCCAGCAGGATACTGACAGGGACCTACGAGCAGTACTTC.

DNA for the CDR3: TGTGCCAGCAGTCCATCCCCTAATGAAAAACTGTTTTTT. Translation: CASSPSPNEKLFF. The V gene is TRBV6-6, the J gene TRBJ1-4; no definite D call. Trimming removed 5 bases at V and 3 bases at J, with 7 bases between. This CDR3 spans 13 amino acids. The V gene's germline CDR1 is MNHNY and CDR2 SVGAGI (reference sequence).

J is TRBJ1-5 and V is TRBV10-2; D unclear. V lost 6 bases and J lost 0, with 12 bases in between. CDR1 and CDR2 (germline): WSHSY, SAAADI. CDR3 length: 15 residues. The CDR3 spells CASRDSGYSNQPQHF. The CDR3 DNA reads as TGCGCCAGCAGGGACTCGGGGTATAGCAATCAGCCCCAGCATTTT.

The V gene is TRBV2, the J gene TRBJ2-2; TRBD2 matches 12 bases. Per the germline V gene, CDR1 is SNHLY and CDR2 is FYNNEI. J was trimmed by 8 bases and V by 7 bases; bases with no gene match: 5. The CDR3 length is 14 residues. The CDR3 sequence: CASTSGRALGELFF. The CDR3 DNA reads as TGTGCCAGCACTAGCGGGAGGGCCTTAGGGGAGCTGTTTTTT.

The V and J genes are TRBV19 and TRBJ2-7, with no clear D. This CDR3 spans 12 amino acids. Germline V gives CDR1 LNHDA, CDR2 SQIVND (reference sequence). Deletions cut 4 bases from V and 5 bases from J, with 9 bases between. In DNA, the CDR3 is TGTGCCAGTAGTAAAGTAGGGAACGAGCAGTACTTC. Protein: CASSKVGNEQYF.

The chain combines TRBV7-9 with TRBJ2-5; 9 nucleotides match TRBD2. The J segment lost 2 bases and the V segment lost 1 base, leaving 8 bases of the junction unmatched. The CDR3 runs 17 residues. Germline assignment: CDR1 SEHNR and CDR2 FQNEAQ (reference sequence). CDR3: CASSLGGLAGRQETQYF. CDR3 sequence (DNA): TGTGCCAGCAGCTTAGGGGGGCTAGCGGGACGTCAAGAGACCCAGTACTTC.

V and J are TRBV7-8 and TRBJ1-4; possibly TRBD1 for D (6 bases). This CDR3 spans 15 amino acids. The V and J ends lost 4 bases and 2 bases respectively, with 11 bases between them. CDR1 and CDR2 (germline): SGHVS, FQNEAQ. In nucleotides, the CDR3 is TGTGCCAGCAGCTCCAGGGGTAGGACTAATGAAAAACTGTTTTTT. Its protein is CASSSRGRTNEKLFF.

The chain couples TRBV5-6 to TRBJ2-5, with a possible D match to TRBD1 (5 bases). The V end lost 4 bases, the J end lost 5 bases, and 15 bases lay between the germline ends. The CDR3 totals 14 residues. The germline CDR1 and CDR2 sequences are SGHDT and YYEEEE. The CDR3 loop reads CASSDRQPGETQYF. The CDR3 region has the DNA TGTGCCAGCAGCGATAGACAGCCCGGGGAGACCCAGTACTTC.

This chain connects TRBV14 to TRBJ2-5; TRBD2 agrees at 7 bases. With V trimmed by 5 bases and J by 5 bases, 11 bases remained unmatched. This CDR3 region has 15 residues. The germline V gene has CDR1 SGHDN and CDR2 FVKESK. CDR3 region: CASSARLAVGETQYF. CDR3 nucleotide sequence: TGTGCCAGCAGCGCCCGACTAGCCGTTGGGGAGACCCAGTACTTC.